This passage covers 16 T cell receptor beta chains from one sample sequenced in a study of CD8 T cells in ankylosing spondylitis. General observations from the study: Roughly eight highly homologous variants made up a TCR beta motif that seemed to typify ankylosing spondylitis blood.

One entry per CDR3 protein, called by TCRdb with MiXCR from the 5' RACE reads. The sample lists about 840,000 distinct CDR3 sequences, roughly 10% occurring once. For these TCRs, the target antigens are not known. Sequenced material: blood, either unsorted or a sorted T cell fraction (not recorded which). The receptor source for this set is a male donor with ankylosing spondylitis.

V gene TRBV20-1 combines with J gene TRBJ2-2; D is uncertain. Germline V CDR1 and CDR2: DFQATT, SNEGSKA (reference sequence). V was cut by 2 bases and J by 7 bases, with 8 bases left in between. The CDR3 sequence is 12 residues long. CDR3 loop: CSARSNFGELFF. The CDR3 bases are TGCAGTGCTAGATCTAACTTCGGGGAGCTGTTTTTT.

Only a few counts were recorded for this clonotype. The chain has TRBV5-6 and TRBJ2-2; the D is unclear. CDR3 length: 14 residues. V dropped 5 bases and J dropped 4 bases, with 12 bases sitting between them. Germline V CDR1 and CDR2: SGHDT, YYEEEE. CDR3 amino acids: CASRLWTVTGELFF. The DNA of the CDR3 is TGTGCCAGCAGACTATGGACGGTCACCGGGGAGCTGTTTTTT.

In this sample, this clonotype turned up a few times. The chain carries TRBV7-9 and TRBJ2-7, with D uncertain. Germline CDR1 and CDR2: SEHNR and FQNEAQ (reference sequence). CDR3 length: 17 residues. The V and J ends lost 3 bases and 2 bases respectively, with 20 bases between them. In DNA, the CDR3 is TGTGCCAGCAGCTTTACGTCGGCCCGGGTATCAACCTACGAGCAGTACTTC. This encodes CASSFTSARVSTYEQYF. Complete variable domain (other parts from reference TRBV7-9 and TRBJ2-7): DTGVSQNPRHKITKRGQNVTFRCDPISEHNRLYWYRQTLGQGPEFLTYFQNEAQLEKSRLLSDRFSAERPKGSFSTLEIQRTEQGDSAMYLCASSFTSARVSTYEQYFGPGTRLTVT.

This clonotype was observed once. An end of the junction differs from the germline gene, which may be a read error. This sequence joins TRBV7-7 and TRBJ2-1; TRBD2 matches at 11 bases. Germline V gene data show CDR1 as SSHAT and CDR2 as FNYEAQ (reference sequence). The CDR3 extends over 15 amino acids. CDR3 DNA sequence: TGTGCTAGCAGTCAATCTAGCGGGGGGATCAATGAGCAGTTCTTC. It translates to CASSQSSGGINEQFF.

The gene calls are TRBV5-1 and TRBJ2-2; no firm D call. Germline CDR1 reads SGHRS; CDR2 reads YFSETQ. V lost 4 bases and J lost 7, with 11 bases in between. The CDR3 runs 13 residues. CDR3 region: CASSAQEVGELFF. CDR3 bases: TGCGCCAGCAGCGCCCAAGAGGTCGGGGAGCTGTTTTTT.

This clonotype showed up many times. The CDR3 coding sequence is TGTGCCAGCAGTTTCTCAGGGGCGGATCAGCCCCAGCATTTT. Translation gives CASSFSGADQPQHF. V gene TRBV12-3 or TRBV12-4 combines with J gene TRBJ1-5; tentative D call: TRBD1 (6 bases). This CDR3 has 14 amino acids. V gave up 3 bases and J gave up 5 bases, with 11 bases separating them.

This clonotype was recorded a few times. CDR3 in DNA: TGCGCCAGCAGTGATGGGACTAGCGGGAGCCTCACCTACAATGAGCAGTTCTTC. Amino acid sequence: CASSDGTSGSLTYNEQFF. The rearrangement joins TRBV10-1 to TRBJ2-1; TRBD2 matches at 14 bases. Germline V lookup: CDR1 WNHNN, CDR2 SYGVQD (reference sequence). The V and J ends lost 3 bases and 2 bases, in that order; junction bases with no gene match: 6. CDR3 length equals 18 residues.

The chain recombines TRBV7-2 with TRBJ2-3; D may be TRBD2 (6 bases). Germline-derived CDR1 and CDR2 are SGHTA and FQGNSA. Trimming cost V 3 bases and J 2 bases, with 15 bases left between them. This CDR3 comprises 16 residues. In nucleotides, the CDR3 is TGTGCCAGCAGCTTTAGGGGTAGCGGTACCACAGATACGCAGTATTTT. It codes for CASSFRGSGTTDTQYF.

This clonotype came up many times. The V gene is TRBV5-1, the J gene TRBJ2-2; tentatively, D is TRBD2 (6 bases). Germline-derived CDR1 and CDR2 are SGHRS and YFSETQ. CDR3 length: 14 amino acids. Between the trimmed V and J ends, which lost 4 bases and 2 bases, there was a span of 9 bases. CDR3 coding DNA: TGCGCCAGCAGCCCGGGACTTAACACCGGGGAGCTGTTTTTT. Translated: CASSPGLNTGELFF.

This clonotype has only a few counts. V gene TRBV4-3 combines with J gene TRBJ1-2, with D possibly TRBD1 on 5 matching bases. This CDR3 is 16 amino acids long. The germline V gene has CDR1 LGHNA and CDR2 YSLEER. Between the trimmed V and J ends, which lost 1 base and 4 bases, there was a span of 16 bases. Here the CDR3 DNA reads TGCGCCAGCAGCCAAGTATTGGGGGAAGTTATCTATGGCTACACCTTC. Amino acid sequence: CASSQVLGEVIYGYTF.

The table lists this clonotype with a few counts. V and J are TRBV5-1 and TRBJ2-2; the D is unclear. Deletions cut 4 bases from V and 5 bases from J, with 18 bases between. CDR1 and CDR2 from the germline V gene are SGHRS and YFSETQ. The CDR3 spans 16 residues. The CDR3 bases are TGCGCCAGCAGCCTTCTTAGGGCCATAGGGACCGGGGAGCTGTTTTTT. This translates into CASSLLRAIGTGELFF. The complete variable domain, with remaining parts taken from reference TRBV5-1 and TRBJ2-2, reads KAGVTQTPRYLIKTRGQQVTLSCSPISGHRSVSWYQQTPGQGLQFLFEYFSETQRNKGNFPGRFSGRQFSNSRSEMNVSTLELGDSALYLCASSLLRAIGTGELFFGEGSRLTVL.

V is TRBV7-2 and J is TRBJ1-2; tentative D call: TRBD1 (6 bases). CDR3 size: 13 residues. CDR1 is SGHTA, CDR2 FQGNSA, per germline. V was trimmed by 3 bases and J by 8 bases, leaving 13 bases between them. CDR3 region: CASSFDRSLGYTF. As DNA, the CDR3 is TGTGCCAGCAGCTTCGACAGGTCGCTGGGCTACACCTTC.

This clonotype was observed a few times. The chain is built from TRBV5-1 and TRBJ1-1; D remains unclear. The V end lost 1 base, the J end lost 7 bases, and 11 bases lay between the germline ends. Germline CDR1 and CDR2: SGHRS and YFSETQ. The CDR3 length is 13 residues. CDR3 in amino acids: CASSLRAVSEAFF. CDR3 in DNA: TGCGCCAGCAGCTTGAGGGCAGTCAGTGAAGCTTTCTTT.

This chain uses TRBV7-9 with TRBJ2-1; D unresolved. The CDR3 contains 12 residues. The V end was cut by 1 base, the J end by 9 bases, with 7 bases between. From germline, CDR1 is SEHNR and CDR2 FQNEAQ (reference sequence). CDR3 region: CASSLEFGEQFF. For the CDR3, the DNA is TGTGCCAGCAGCTTAGAATTCGGTGAGCAGTTCTTC.

J is TRBJ2-2 and V is TRBV5-1, with a possible D match to TRBD1 (5 bases). The CDR3 is 16 amino acids. V lost 0 bases to trimming and J lost 6 bases, with 15 bases between them. Germline values: CDR1 SGHRS, CDR2 YFSETQ. The CDR3 sequence: CASSLAKVRAAGELFF. The CDR3 bases are TGCGCCAGCAGCTTGGCCAAGGTCAGGGCGGCCGGGGAGCTGTTTTTT.

This clonotype came up once. The chain has TRBV4-3 and TRBJ2-7; D is tentatively TRBD1 or TRBD2 (7 bases each). Germline lookup yields CDR1 LGHNA and CDR2 YSLEER. CDR3 length: 17 residues. Trimming pared 1 base from V and 5 bases from J, leaving 21 bases between. This chain's CDR3 is CASSQVQGRGRLDEQYF. CDR3 nucleotides: TGCGCCAGCAGCCAAGTGCAAGGGAGGGGGCGGTTGGACGAGCAGTACTTC.